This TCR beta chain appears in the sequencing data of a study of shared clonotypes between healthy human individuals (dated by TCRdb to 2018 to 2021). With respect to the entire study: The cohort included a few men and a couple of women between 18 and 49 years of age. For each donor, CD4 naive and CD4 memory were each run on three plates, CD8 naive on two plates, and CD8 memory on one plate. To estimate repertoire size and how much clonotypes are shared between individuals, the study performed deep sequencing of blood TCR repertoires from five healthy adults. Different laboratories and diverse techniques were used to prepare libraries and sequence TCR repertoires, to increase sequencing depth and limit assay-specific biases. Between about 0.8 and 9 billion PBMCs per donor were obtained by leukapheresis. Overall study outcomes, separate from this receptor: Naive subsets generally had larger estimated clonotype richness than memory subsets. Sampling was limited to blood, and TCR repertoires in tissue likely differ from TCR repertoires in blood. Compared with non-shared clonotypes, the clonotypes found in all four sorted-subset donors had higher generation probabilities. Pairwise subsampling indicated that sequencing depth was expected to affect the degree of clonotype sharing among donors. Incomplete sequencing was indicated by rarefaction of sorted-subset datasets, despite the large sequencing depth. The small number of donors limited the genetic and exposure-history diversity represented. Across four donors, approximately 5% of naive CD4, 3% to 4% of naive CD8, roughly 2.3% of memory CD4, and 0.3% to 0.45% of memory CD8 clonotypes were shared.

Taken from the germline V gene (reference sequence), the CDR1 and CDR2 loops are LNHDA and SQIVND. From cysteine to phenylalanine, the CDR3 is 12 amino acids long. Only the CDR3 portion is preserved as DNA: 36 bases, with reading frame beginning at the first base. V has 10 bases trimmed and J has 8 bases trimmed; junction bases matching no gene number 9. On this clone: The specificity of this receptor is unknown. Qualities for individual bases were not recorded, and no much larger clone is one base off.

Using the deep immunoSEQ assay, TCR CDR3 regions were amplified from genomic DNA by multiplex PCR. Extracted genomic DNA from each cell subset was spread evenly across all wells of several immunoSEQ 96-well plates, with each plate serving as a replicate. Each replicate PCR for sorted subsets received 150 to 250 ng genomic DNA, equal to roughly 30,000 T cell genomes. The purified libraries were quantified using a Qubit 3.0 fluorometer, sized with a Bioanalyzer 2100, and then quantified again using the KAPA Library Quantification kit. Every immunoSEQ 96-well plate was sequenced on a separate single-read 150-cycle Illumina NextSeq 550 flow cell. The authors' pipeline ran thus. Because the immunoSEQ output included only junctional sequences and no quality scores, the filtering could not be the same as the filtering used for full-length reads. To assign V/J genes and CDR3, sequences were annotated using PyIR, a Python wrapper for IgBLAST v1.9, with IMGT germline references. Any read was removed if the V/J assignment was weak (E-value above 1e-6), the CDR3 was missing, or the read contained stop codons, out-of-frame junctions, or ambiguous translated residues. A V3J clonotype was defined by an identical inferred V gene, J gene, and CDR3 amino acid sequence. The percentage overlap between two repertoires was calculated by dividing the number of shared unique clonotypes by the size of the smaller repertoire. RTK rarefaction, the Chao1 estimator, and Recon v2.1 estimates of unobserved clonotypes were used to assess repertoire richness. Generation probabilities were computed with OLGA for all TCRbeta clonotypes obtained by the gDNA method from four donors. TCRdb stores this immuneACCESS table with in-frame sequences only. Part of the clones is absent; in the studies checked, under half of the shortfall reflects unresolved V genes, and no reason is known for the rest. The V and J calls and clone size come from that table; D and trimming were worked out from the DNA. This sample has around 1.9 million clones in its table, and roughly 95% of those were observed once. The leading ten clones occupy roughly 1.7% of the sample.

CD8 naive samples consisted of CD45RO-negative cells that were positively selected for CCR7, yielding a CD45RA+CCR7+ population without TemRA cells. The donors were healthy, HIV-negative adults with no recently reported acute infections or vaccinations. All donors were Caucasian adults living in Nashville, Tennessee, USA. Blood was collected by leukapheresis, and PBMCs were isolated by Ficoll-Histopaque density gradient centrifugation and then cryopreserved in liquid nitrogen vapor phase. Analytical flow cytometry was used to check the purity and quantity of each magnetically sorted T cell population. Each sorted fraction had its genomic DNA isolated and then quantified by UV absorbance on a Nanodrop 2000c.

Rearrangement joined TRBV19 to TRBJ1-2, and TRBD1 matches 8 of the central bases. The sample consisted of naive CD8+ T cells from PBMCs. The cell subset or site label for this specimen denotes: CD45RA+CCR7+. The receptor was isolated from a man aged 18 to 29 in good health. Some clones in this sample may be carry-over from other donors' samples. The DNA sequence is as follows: TGTGCCACCGCGAGGACAGGGCTGGGCTACACCTTC. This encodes CATARTGLGYTF.